The rows below give T cell receptor beta chains drawn from one sample of a study of blood T cell repertoires in COVID-19. TCRdb's copy holds only in-frame clones and misses some; the assay was immunoSEQ multiplex PCR. This sample has fewer than 350,000 clones, with roughly 86% found just once. What was sequenced was peripheral blood. These receptors came from a man aged 18 to 29 with active or convalescent COVID-19. CDR3s include the opening cysteine and the closing phenylalanine or tryptophan. D genes are given only for firm matches. The size entry is marked missing in some rows and otherwise reads once, few, many or a size class.

clone_size j_call d_call v_call cdr3_aa cdr3_nt
NA TRBJ2-1 NA TRBV7-9 CASRPGLMDTYNEQFF TGTGCCAGCAGACCTGGACTAATGGATACCTACAATGAGCAGTTCTTC
few TRBJ1-1 NA TRBV15 CATSSRGRVGNTEAFF TGTGCCACCAGCTCCCGCGGGCGGGTGGGGAACACTGAAGCTTTCTTT
NA TRBJ2-2 TRBD2 TRBV10-3 CAIRRWVAGTNTGELFF TGTGCCATCAGGCGATGGGTAGCGGGGACAAACACCGGGGAGCTGTTTTTT
once TRBJ2-3 TRBD2 TRBV19 CASSNGLAGTSTDTQYF TGTGCCAGTAGTAATGGACTAGCGGGGACTAGCACAGATACGCAGTATTTT
NA TRBJ2-5 TRBD2 TRBV11-2 CASSFSGGELETQYF TGTGCCAGCAGCTTTAGCGGGGGGGAGTTGGAGACCCAGTACTTC
NA TRBJ1-6 NA TRBV27 CASTPQGWNSPLHF TGTGCCAGCACCCCCCAGGGCTGGAATTCACCCCTCCACTTT
once TRBJ2-7 TRBD2 TRBV5-4 CASSAPVQRGTYEQYF TGTGCCAGCAGCGCCCCGGTTCAGCGGGGGACCTACGAGCAGTACTTC
once TRBJ2-7 TRBD2 TRBV9 CASSESGGTTYEQYF TGTGCCAGCAGCGAAAGCGGGGGGACAACTTACGAGCAGTACTTC
few TRBJ2-7 TRBD1 TRBV7-8 CASSPPRDRDLQKYF TGTGCCAGCAGCCCGCCCCGGGACAGGGACCTACAGAAGTACTTC
NA TRBJ1-6 TRBD1 TRBV3-1/TRBV3-2 CASSLGTVGNSPLHF TGTGCCAGCAGCCTGGGGACAGTTGGGAATTCACCCCTCCACTTT
NA TRBJ2-2 TRBD2 TRBV3-1/TRBV3-2 CASSQNLAGGELFF TGTGCCAGCAGCCAAAACCTAGCGGGCGGGGAGCTGTTTTTT
NA TRBJ1-4 TRBD1 TRBV28 CASSRQGLANEKLFF TGTGCCAGCAGTCGACAGGGATTAGCTAATGAAAAACTGTTTTTT
once TRBJ1-2 NA TRBV9 CASSFPGSYGYTF TGTGCCAGCAGCTTCCCGGGTTCTTATGGCTACACCTTC
NA TRBJ2-7 NA TRBV15 CATSRDMRDEQYF TGTGCCACCAGCAGAGATATGAGAGACGAGCAGTACTTC
NA TRBJ2-2 TRBD1 TRBV7-8 CASSRQGAWDTGELFF TGTGCCAGCAGCCGACAGGGTGCCTGGGACACCGGGGAGCTGTTTTTT
NA TRBJ2-1 NA TRBV7-2 CASSLASPRPYNEQFF TGTGCCAGCAGCTTAGCTTCTCCGCGTCCCTACAATGAGCAGTTCTTC
NA TRBJ1-1 NA TRBV5-1 CASSLDIRNTEAFF TGCGCCAGCAGCTTGGACATAAGGAACACTGAAGCTTTCTTT
NA TRBJ2-1 TRBD2 TRBV10-2 CASSAPTSGAYNEQFF TGCGCCAGCAGTGCCCCGACTAGCGGGGCATACAATGAGCAGTTCTTC
NA TRBJ2-1 TRBD1 TRBV7-2 CASSIGQGEQFF TGTGCCAGCAGCATCGGACAGGGGGAGCAGTTCTTC
NA TRBJ1-2 NA TRBV5-4 CASSRRGGVQFYGYTF TGTGCCAGCAGCCGGAGGGGGGGGGTTCAGTTCTATGGCTACACCTTC
NA TRBJ1-1 NA TRBV9 CASSVSGDTEAFF TGTGCCAGCAGCGTATCGGGGGACACTGAAGCTTTCTTT
NA TRBJ1-1 TRBD1 TRBV15 CATSRGFQGANTEAFF TGTGCCACCAGCAGAGGCTTCCAGGGGGCCAACACTGAAGCTTTCTTT
NA TRBJ1-3 NA TRBV9 CASSVGTGVGNTIYF TGTGCCAGCAGCGTAGGGACCGGGGTCGGAAACACCATATATTTT
NA TRBJ1-6 NA TRBV10-2 CASRTTQTNSPLHF TGCGCCAGCAGGACGACACAAACTAATTCACCCCTCCACTTT
NA TRBJ1-1 TRBD1 TRBV19 CASSKQGADRTEAFF TGTGCCAGTAGTAAACAGGGGGCGGATCGGACTGAAGCTTTCTTT
NA TRBJ2-3 NA TRBV5-1 CASSLAPADTQYF TGCGCCAGCAGCTTGGCCCCTGCAGATACGCAGTATTTT
NA TRBJ1-1 TRBD1 TRBV19 CASSDRDTEAFF TGTGCCAGCAGCGACAGGGACACTGAAGCTTTCTTT
NA TRBJ2-1 NA TRBV11-2 CASSNNQGKNEQFF TGTGCCAGCAGCAATAATCAGGGAAAGAATGAGCAGTTCTTC
NA TRBJ2-3 TRBD2 TRBV10-1 CASSEEAGGPYTQYF TGCGCCAGCAGTGAGGAAGCGGGGGGGCCGTATACGCAGTATTTT
NA TRBJ1-5 TRBD1 TRBV6-5 CASSLGQAYSNQPQHF TGTGCCAGCAGTTTGGGACAGGCCTATAGCAATCAGCCCCAGCATTTT
NA TRBJ2-7 NA TRBV27 CASSLISGTYEQYF TGTGCCAGCAGTTTAATAAGCGGTACCTACGAGCAGTACTTC
NA TRBJ2-1 TRBD2 TRBV13 CASRQSGGKNEQFF TGTGCCAGCAGACAAAGCGGGGGGAAGAATGAGCAGTTCTTC
NA TRBJ1-2 NA TRBV29-1 CSVRSGQSPLNYGYTF TGCAGCGTGAGATCGGGTCAGAGTCCTTTAAACTATGGCTACACCTTC
NA TRBJ2-1 NA TRBV7-2 CASSLRVGSGSQFF TGTGCCAGCAGCTTACGGGTTGGCTCAGGGTCTCAGTTCTTC
NA TRBJ2-3 TRBD2 TRBV3-1/TRBV3-2 CASSQDSGTSGGGTDTQYF TGTGCCAGCAGCCAAGACTCAGGGACTAGCGGGGGCGGCACAGATACGCAGTATTTT
NA TRBJ2-1 NA TRBV5-6 CASSFEDSYNEQFF TGTGCCAGCAGCTTCGAGGACAGTTACAATGAGCAGTTCTTC
NA TRBJ1-6 TRBD1 TRBV7-2 CASSEWQGASPLHF TGTGCCAGCAGCGAATGGCAGGGGGCTTCACCCCTCCACTTT
NA TRBJ2-7 TRBD1 TRBV10-3 CAISPGDRAYEQYF TGTGCCATCAGTCCAGGGGACAGGGCTTACGAGCAGTACTTC
NA TRBJ1-1 NA TRBV12-3/TRBV12-4 CASSPKRQIPFF TGTGCCAGCAGTCCAAAGCGACAGATTCCTTTCTTT
NA TRBJ1-5 TRBD1 TRBV2 CATKGATMQPQHF TGTGCCACGAAGGGGGCTACCATGCAGCCCCAGCATTTT
NA TRBJ2-3 TRBD1 TRBV18 CASSPSLTGSTDTQYF TGTGCCAGCTCACCATCCCTGACAGGGAGCACAGATACGCAGTATTTT
NA TRBJ1-1 NA TRBV6-5 CASTKFGGSPEAFF TGTGCCAGCACGAAGTTTGGCGGGAGCCCTGAAGCTTTCTTT
NA TRBJ1-2 NA TRBV3-1/TRBV3-2 CASSQVAGDGYTF TGTGCCAGCAGCCAAGTTGCGGGGGATGGCTACACCTTC
NA TRBJ1-6 NA TRBV7-9 CASSLFSGVDSPLHF TGTGCCAGCAGCTTATTCTCAGGGGTGGATTCACCCCTCCACTTT
NA TRBJ2-3 TRBD1 TRBV6-5 CAAGTGGTDTQYF TGTGCCGCCGGGACAGGGGGCACAGATACGCAGTATTTT
NA TRBJ1-3 NA TRBV2 CASMAVGNTIYF TGTGCCAGCATGGCAGTTGGAAACACCATATATTTT
NA TRBJ2-7 TRBD2 TRBV6-6 CAGASGGNYEQYF TGTGCCGGAGCAAGCGGGGGGAACTACGAGCAGTACTTC
NA TRBJ1-5 NA TRBV9 CASSVYSNQPQHF TGTGCCAGCAGCGTCTATAGCAATCAGCCCCAGCATTTT
NA TRBJ2-7 NA TRBV7-2 CASSLRQFDEQYF TGTGCCAGCAGCTTGAGACAGTTTGACGAGCAGTACTTC
NA TRBJ1-6 NA TRBV21-1 CASSKEGPWMGNSPLHF TGTGCCAGCAGCAAAGAGGGGCCCTGGATGGGCAATTCACCCCTCCACTTT
NA TRBJ1-6 TRBD1 TRBV5-5 CASSLRQGYNSPLHF TGTGCCAGCAGCTTGAGACAGGGTTATAATTCACCCCTCCACTTT
NA TRBJ1-2 NA TRBV11-2 CASRRPGQPPYGYTF TGTGCCAGCCGCCGACCGGGACAACCTCCTTATGGCTACACCTTC
NA TRBJ2-1 NA TRBV20-1 CSASLGSSYNEQFF TGCAGTGCTAGTTTGGGGAGCTCCTACAATGAGCAGTTCTTC
NA TRBJ2-5 NA TRBV6-6 CASTPRGETQYF TGTGCCAGCACGCCTCGGGGAGAGACCCAGTACTTC
NA TRBJ2-3 NA TRBV2 CASKLGAGRTDTQYF TGTGCCAGCAAATTAGGGGCAGGACGCACAGATACGCAGTATTTT
NA TRBJ1-2 TRBD1 TRBV18 CASSVQGAYDYGYTF TGTGCCAGCTCAGTACAGGGGGCGTACGACTATGGCTACACCTTC
NA TRBJ2-6 NA TRBV27 CASSLSGANVLTF TGTGCCAGCAGTCTCTCGGGGGCCAACGTCCTGACTTTC